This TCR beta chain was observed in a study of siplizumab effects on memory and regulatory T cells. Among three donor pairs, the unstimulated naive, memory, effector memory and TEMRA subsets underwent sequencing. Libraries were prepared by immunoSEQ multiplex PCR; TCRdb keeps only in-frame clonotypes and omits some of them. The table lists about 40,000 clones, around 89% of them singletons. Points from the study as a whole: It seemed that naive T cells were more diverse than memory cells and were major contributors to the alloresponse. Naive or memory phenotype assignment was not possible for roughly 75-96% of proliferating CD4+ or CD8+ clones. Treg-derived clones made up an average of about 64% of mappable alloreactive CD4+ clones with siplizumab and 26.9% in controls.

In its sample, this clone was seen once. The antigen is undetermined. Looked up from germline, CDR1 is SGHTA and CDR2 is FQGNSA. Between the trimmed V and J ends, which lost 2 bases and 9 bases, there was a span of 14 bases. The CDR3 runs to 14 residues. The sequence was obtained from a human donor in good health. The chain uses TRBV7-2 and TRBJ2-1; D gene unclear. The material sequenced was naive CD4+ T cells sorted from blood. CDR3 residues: CASSLTKDSGEQFF. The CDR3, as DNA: TGTGCCAGCAGCTTAACCAAGGATTCGGGTGAGCAGTTCTTC.